The clone carrying this TCR beta chain was recorded once. The antigen is not known. The junction had 7 bases not matched to a gene; V was cut back by 0 bases and J by 5 bases. This CDR3 is 16 amino acids long. CDR1 and CDR2 (germline): SEHNR, FQNEAQ (reference sequence). These data belong to a study of STAT3 mutations in large granular lymphocyte leukemia. Overall study context: Approximately 40% of treated T-LGLL patients showed hematologic response to immunosuppression.

Measured with immunoSEQ multiplex PCR; TCRdb has only the in-frame clones, and not every one. The table shows several thousand clones, with around nine tenths occurring only once. Study-level results: In T-cell large granular lymphocyte leukemia, about half of patients showed multiple immunodominant subclonotypes.

The receptor was derived from a man aged 80 or over with T-cell large granular lymphocyte leukemia. Some clones in this sample may be carry-over from other donors' samples. V and J are TRBV7-9 and TRBJ2-5, with TRBD2 identical over 9 bases. Sequencing was done on a sample of peripheral blood mononuclear cells. The CDR3 coding sequence is TGTGCCAGCAGCTTAGCCAGCGGGGGGTCGAGTGAGACCCAGTACTTC. Amino acid sequence: CASSLASGGSSETQYF.